This TCR beta chain is from a study of response to subunit inactivated influenza vaccine. Findings and caveats of the study: After each seasonal influenza vaccination, few new T cells are recruited, the authors suggested.

Points on this clonotype: No antigen is known for it.

From the RT-PCR reads, TCRdb called clonotypes with MiXCR, one entry per CDR3 protein. Here the sample spans about 160,000 distinct CDR3 sequences, roughly 10% being singletons. Source: non-naive T cells sorted from PBMCs, taken 45 days after vaccination. This TCR was recovered from a man in his fifties or sixties who received an inactivated influenza vaccine.

The CDR3 region is CASSVGREQFF. The CDR3 coding sequence is TGTGCCAGCAGCGTAGGAAGAGAGCAGTTCTTC. The V gene is TRBV9, the J gene TRBJ2-1, with D uncertain. This CDR3 is built from 11 residues. The V gene lost 0 bases and the J gene lost 10 bases, with 5 bases spanning the gap. Germline CDR1 is SGDLS and CDR2 is YYNGEE.